A single sample is the source of the 4 T cell receptor beta chains below, sequenced in a study of blood T cells in healthy people across ages. PCR was performed a second time for about 6 to 12 cycles using a sample-barcoded 5' primer and a J-beta primer mix. Each CDR3 protein is one row after TCRdb ran MiXCR on the 5' RACE reads. The table includes hundreds of thousands of distinct CDR3 sequences, roughly 43% detected once. The material sequenced was blood. The receptors were gathered from a man older than 75 in good health.

This clonotype was seen a few times. V and J are TRBV27 and TRBJ2-3; TRBD2 agrees at 8 bases. Germline V gene sequence: CDR1 MNHEY, CDR2 SMNVEV (reference sequence). The junction had 8 bases not matched to a gene; V was cut back by 5 bases and J by 4 bases. The CDR3 has 15 residues. The CDR3 nucleotides read TGTGCCAGCAGTCCTCGCCGGGAGGGCCCAGATACGCAGTATTTT. Encoded protein: CASSPRREGPDTQYF.

This clonotype has only a few counts. The rearrangement links TRBV9 to TRBJ2-2; D ambiguous. The length of the CDR3 is 13 residues. V was clipped by 1 base and J by 3 bases, with 4 bases between them. CDR1 is SGDLS and CDR2 is YYNGEE in the germline V gene. CDR3 sequence reads: CASSVQDTGELFF. The CDR3 nucleotides read TGTGCCAGCAGCGTACAGGACACCGGGGAGCTGTTTTTT. Full variable domain (remainder filled in from reference TRBV9 and TRBJ2-2): DSGVTQTPKHLITATGQRVTLRCSPRSGDLSVYWYQQSLDQGLQFLIQYYNGEERAKGNILERFSAQQFPDLHSELNLSSLELGDSALYFCASSVQDTGELFFGEGSRLTVL.

This chain connects TRBV20-1 to TRBJ2-5; D assignment may be TRBD1 or TRBD2 (5 bases each). V gave up 6 bases and J gave up 5 bases, with 19 bases separating them. CDR1 DFQATT and CDR2 SNEGSKA come from the germline V gene (reference sequence). CDR3 length: 14 amino acids. CDR3 residues: CSAGSRGMVETQYF. The CDR3, as DNA: TGCAGTGCAGGGTCGAGGGGCATGGTGGAGACCCAGTACTTC.

This chain uses TRBV7-8 with TRBJ2-1; maybe TRBD2 (5 bases). The CDR3 spans 15 residues. Trimming took off 3 bases at V and 4 bases at J, with 13 bases between the two ends. Germline CDR1 SGHVS, CDR2 FQNEAQ. For the CDR3, the DNA is TGTGCCAGCAGCTTTGGGGAGCCCGAATACAATGAGCAGTTCTTC. Its translation: CASSFGEPEYNEQFF.